The rows below give T cell receptor beta chains drawn from one sample of a study of blood T cell repertoires in COVID-19. Data came from immunoSEQ multiplex PCR; TCRdb stores just in-frame clones and leaves some out. Found here are 35,000 to 55,000 clones, over 75% of them singletons; the top ten hold 10% to 15%. Sequencing used peripheral blood. The source of these receptors is a human donor in a cohort sampled during active COVID-19. Each CDR3 is given with its conserved first and last residue. A D gene is named only where the DNA matches it firmly. Only part of the rows carry a size: once, few, many, or a class if the clone is expanded.

DNA | CDR3 | J | D | V | size
TGTGCCAGCAGCTTAGCGCTCAGGGGCGACCTTAATGAAAAACTGTTTTTT | CASSLALRGDLNEKLFF | TRBJ1-4 | - | TRBV7-2 | -
TGTGCCAGCAGCTTTGACAGGGGAGCCGGGGAGCTGTTTTTT | CASSFDRGAGELFF | TRBJ2-2 | TRBD1 | TRBV27 | -
TGTGCCAGTAGTGCGAGTTGGGAGCTGTTTTTT | CASSASWELFF | TRBJ2-2 | - | TRBV19 | many
TGTGCCAGTAGGCCCCGCGGGGGGATCTACAATGAGCAGTTCTTC | CASRPRGGIYNEQFF | TRBJ2-1 | TRBD2 | TRBV19 | -
TGTGCCAGTGGGAGCAGAGGGATAAACATTCAGTACTTC | CASGSRGINIQYF | TRBJ2-4 | - | TRBV19 | -
TGTGCCAGCAGCTCCGGGGGGGATTCAGATACGCAGTATTTT | CASSSGGDSDTQYF | TRBJ2-3 | TRBD2 | TRBV7-3 | -
TGTGCCAGCAGCACCGTTACAGGGTTTTGGGGCTACACCTTC | CASSTVTGFWGYTF | TRBJ1-2 | - | TRBV11-2 | -
TGCAGCGATTCTCCGGGACAGGGGGCGGGTGAGCAGTTCTTC | CSDSPGQGAGEQFF | TRBJ2-1 | TRBD1 | TRBV29-1 | -
TGTGCCAGCAGACAGGGCTCTGGGGCCAACGTCCTGACTTTC | CASRQGSGANVLTF | TRBJ2-6 | - | TRBV6-5 | -
TGTGCCAGCAGTTATACAGCTTATAATTCACCCCTCCACTTT | CASSYTAYNSPLHF | TRBJ1-6 | - | TRBV6-6 | -
TGCGCACCTACCCAAAGGGGGCACAGTGCCCTCTCTGGAAACACCATATATTTT | CAPTQRGHSALSGNTIYF | TRBJ1-3 | TRBD1 | TRBV23-1 | -
TGTGCCAGCAGTTTAATGGACAGGCAGAGCTCTGGAAACACCATATATTTT | CASSLMDRQSSGNTIYF | TRBJ1-3 | TRBD1 | TRBV28 | -
TGTGCCAGCAGTTACTCAGAGGAAAAGACCTACGAGCAGTACTTC | CASSYSEEKTYEQYF | TRBJ2-7 | - | TRBV6-5 | -
TGCGCCAGCAGCCCGACAGGGGTCAGCACAGATACGCAGTATTTT | CASSPTGVSTDTQYF | TRBJ2-3 | TRBD1 | TRBV5-1 | -
TGTGCCAGCAGTTTTGAACTAATTCAAAGGAATGAGCAGTTCTTC | CASSFELIQRNEQFF | TRBJ2-1 | - | TRBV28 | -
TGCGCCAGCAGCTTGGATACAGGGGGCAACTATGGCTACACCTTC | CASSLDTGGNYGYTF | TRBJ1-2 | TRBD1 | TRBV5-1 | -
TGTGCCAGCAGCGGGACAGGGAATCAGCCCCAGCATTTT | CASSGTGNQPQHF | TRBJ1-5 | TRBD1 | TRBV5-6 | -
TGTGCCAGCAAAGCGGGGTCGGGTGAGCAGTTCTTC | CASKAGSGEQFF | TRBJ2-1 | TRBD2 | TRBV28 | -
TGTGCCAGCAGTCTTTGGACTAGCGGGGGGGTAAATGAGCAGTTCTTC | CASSLWTSGGVNEQFF | TRBJ2-1 | TRBD2 | TRBV27 | medium-sized
TGTGCCAGCAGCTTAGGGGGGCCTCCTTACGAGCAGTACTTC | CASSLGGPPYEQYF | TRBJ2-7 | - | TRBV7-2 | -
TGTGCCAGCACCAAACGACAGGGTGGGATCTCTGGGGCCAACGTCCTGACTTTC | CASTKRQGGISGANVLTF | TRBJ2-6 | TRBD1 | TRBV28 | -
TGCGCCAGCAGCCAAGTGATGGGGATAGCGGGCCGCGAGACCCAGTACTTC | CASSQVMGIAGRETQYF | TRBJ2-5 | TRBD2 | TRBV4-1 | -
TGCGCCAGCAGCCAAGATCGGGAGGGGGCAGTCCGAGATACGCAGTATTTT | CASSQDREGAVRDTQYF | TRBJ2-3 | - | TRBV4-1 | -
TGTGCCAGCAGCCTCCGGACAGCGATGAACACCGGGGAGCTGTTTTTT | CASSLRTAMNTGELFF | TRBJ2-2 | - | TRBV9 | few
TGCGCCAGCAGCTTGGAGGCTAGCCAATCCTACGAGCAGTACTTC | CASSLEASQSYEQYF | TRBJ2-7 | - | TRBV5-1 | once
TGTGCCAGCCTAGCCCCGGGACAGGGGGACGAAAAACTGTTTTTT | CASLAPGQGDEKLFF | TRBJ1-4 | TRBD1 | TRBV5-8 | -
TGTGCCAGCAGTTTTTCTCGACTAGCGGATACGCAGTATTTT | CASSFSRLADTQYF | TRBJ2-3 | TRBD2 | TRBV28 | -
TGTGCCTGGGGTTCCGGGACTAGCGGGGGAAGTTCCTACAATGAGCAGTTCTTC | CAWGSGTSGGSSYNEQFF | TRBJ2-1 | TRBD2 | TRBV30 | -
TGTGCCAGCTCACCACAGAAGATAGGGAGCTCTGGAAACACCATATATTTT | CASSPQKIGSSGNTIYF | TRBJ1-3 | - | TRBV18 | -
TGCGCCAGCACAGAGGGCTCCGAGCAGTACTTC | CASTEGSEQYF | TRBJ2-7 | - | TRBV10-2 | -
TGTGCCAGCAGCTTGAGGGGGGGCCAAGAGACCCAGTACTTC | CASSLRGGQETQYF | TRBJ2-5 | - | TRBV5-4 | -
TGTGCCAGCGGTTCTAGCGGGGGGACGCCGCCAGGCGAGCAGTACTTC | CASGSSGGTPPGEQYF | TRBJ2-7 | TRBD2 | TRBV11-2 | once
TGTGCCAGCTCATTATCGGCAGGGCAACGCTCTGGAAACACCATATATTTT | CASSLSAGQRSGNTIYF | TRBJ1-3 | - | TRBV18 | -
TGTGCCAGCAGCCCTAGTGGACTCCTTTCCACAGATACGCAGTATTTT | CASSPSGLLSTDTQYF | TRBJ2-3 | - | TRBV7-2 | -
TGTGCCAGCAGTGAAGCGGTTGGGGCTATGGGCTACACCTTC | CASSEAVGAMGYTF | TRBJ1-2 | - | TRBV6-1 | -
TGCGCCAGCAGTCATCCCAACCACCAAGACAGGCCAGATACGCAGTATTTT | CASSHPNHQDRPDTQYF | TRBJ2-3 | - | TRBV23-1 | -
TGCGCCAGCAGCCTGGCCGGGACTGCGGGAAACAATGAGCAGTTCTTC | CASSLAGTAGNNEQFF | TRBJ2-1 | - | TRBV5-1 | -
TGTGCCAGCAGGGGCCCACCTGACATCTACGAGCAGTACTTC | CASRGPPDIYEQYF | TRBJ2-7 | - | TRBV5-5 | -
TGTGCCAGCAGCCCTAGGGCTAGCGGAGATACGCAGTATTTT | CASSPRASGDTQYF | TRBJ2-3 | TRBD2 | TRBV7-9 | -
TGCAGTGCTAGAACAGGGAACGAGCAGTACTTC | CSARTGNEQYF | TRBJ2-7 | - | TRBV20-1 | -
TGTGCCAGCAGCCAGACGACAGGGCGAGGGAATGGCTACACCTTC | CASSQTTGRGNGYTF | TRBJ1-2 | TRBD1 | TRBV3-1/TRBV3-2 | -
TGTGCCAGCAGCCCCGGACTAGCGGGGGGTCGCTCCTACGAGCAGTACTTC | CASSPGLAGGRSYEQYF | TRBJ2-7 | TRBD2 | TRBV5-4 | -
TGCGCCAGCAGCCAAGAGGCCGCTCCGGGAGGCGAGCAGTACTTC | CASSQEAAPGGEQYF | TRBJ2-7 | TRBD2 | TRBV4-1 | -
TGTGCCTGGAGGGGCACTAGCGGGGGAAACGGGGAGCTGTTTTTT | CAWRGTSGGNGELFF | TRBJ2-2 | TRBD2 | TRBV30 | -
TGTGCCAGCAGCCTAGAAGGGGTGAGCTCCTACAATGAGCAGTTCTTC | CASSLEGVSSYNEQFF | TRBJ2-1 | - | TRBV2 | once
TGTGCCAGCAGCGGGACAGGGACTAACTATGGCTACACCTTC | CASSGTGTNYGYTF | TRBJ1-2 | TRBD1 | TRBV9 | -
TGTGCCAGCAGCTCCGGACAGGGGCCGATTTTGAACACCGGGGAGCTGTTTTTT | CASSSGQGPILNTGELFF | TRBJ2-2 | TRBD1 | TRBV5-6 | -
TGTGCCAGCAGTCCAGACAGGTCAGCTGGAAACACCATATATTTT | CASSPDRSAGNTIYF | TRBJ1-3 | - | TRBV5-5 | -
TGCAGCGTTGAGAGGGACACGATTGAAGCTTTCTTT | CSVERDTIEAFF | TRBJ1-1 | - | TRBV29-1 | -
TGCGCCAGCAGCCTCGGTAGGGGGAGCTCCTACGAGCAGTACTTC | CASSLGRGSSYEQYF | TRBJ2-7 | - | TRBV4-3 | -
TGTGCCAGTAGTTACCCCGGGACAGCGTACGAGCAGTACTTC | CASSYPGTAYEQYF | TRBJ2-7 | TRBD1 | TRBV19 | -
TGTGCCACCAGCAGAGGTGTAGCGGGGGGCCTCACAGATACGCAGTATTTT | CATSRGVAGGLTDTQYF | TRBJ2-3 | TRBD2 | TRBV15 | -
TGTGCCAGCAGACCTAGCGGGGGATTTCAAGAGACCCAGTACTTC | CASRPSGGFQETQYF | TRBJ2-5 | TRBD2 | TRBV28 | -
TGTGCCAGTAGTATGGCTAGAAGGACAGATACGCAGTATTTT | CASSMARRTDTQYF | TRBJ2-3 | - | TRBV19 | -